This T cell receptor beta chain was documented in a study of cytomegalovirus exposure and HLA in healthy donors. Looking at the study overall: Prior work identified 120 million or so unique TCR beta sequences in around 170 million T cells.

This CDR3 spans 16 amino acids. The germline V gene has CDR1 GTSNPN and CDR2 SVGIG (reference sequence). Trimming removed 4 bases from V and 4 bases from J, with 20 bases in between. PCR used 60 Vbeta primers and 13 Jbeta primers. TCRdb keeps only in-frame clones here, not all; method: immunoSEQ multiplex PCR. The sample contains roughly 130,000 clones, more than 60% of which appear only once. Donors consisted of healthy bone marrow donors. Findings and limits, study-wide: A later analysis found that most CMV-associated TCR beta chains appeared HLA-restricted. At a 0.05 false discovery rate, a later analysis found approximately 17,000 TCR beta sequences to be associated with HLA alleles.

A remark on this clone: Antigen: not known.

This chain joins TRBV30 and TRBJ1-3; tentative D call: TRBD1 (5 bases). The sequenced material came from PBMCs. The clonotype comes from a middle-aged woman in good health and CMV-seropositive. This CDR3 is CAWNVLGGVRGNTIYF. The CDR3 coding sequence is TGTGCCTGGAACGTACTCGGGGGAGTGAGGGGAAACACCATATATTTT.